Sequencing of this TCR beta chain was carried out in a study of T cells in Graves' hyperthyroidism and ophthalmopathy. Findings and limits, study-wide: Model predictions of ophthalmopathy came a median around 7.1 months before onset.

Germline CDR1 and CDR2: SGHVS and FQNEAQ. With 2 bases removed from V and 0 bases from J, the gap between germline ends came to 14 bases. This CDR3 has 16 amino acids. Amplification of TCR beta CDR3 regions was performed using RNA transcripts as template. During a first-round RT-PCR of the TCR CDR3, the HTBI primer set was used. Via MiXCR, TCRdb re-called the multiplex PCR reads, giving one row per CDR3 protein. The sample shows more than 650,000 distinct CDR3 sequences, 13% to 15% of them seen only once. PBMCs were obtained from about 9.9 ml fresh peripheral blood. This clonotype was found many times. Its target is not known.

This sequence joins TRBV7-8 and TRBJ2-7; possibly TRBD1 for D (6 bases). The sequenced material came from blood. The TCR originated in a woman between 18 and 30 years old with Graves' hyperthyroidism. For the CDR3, the DNA is TGTGCCAGCAGCTTATGGGACACCTTACCCTCCTACGAGCAGTACTTC. This codes for CASSLWDTLPSYEQYF.